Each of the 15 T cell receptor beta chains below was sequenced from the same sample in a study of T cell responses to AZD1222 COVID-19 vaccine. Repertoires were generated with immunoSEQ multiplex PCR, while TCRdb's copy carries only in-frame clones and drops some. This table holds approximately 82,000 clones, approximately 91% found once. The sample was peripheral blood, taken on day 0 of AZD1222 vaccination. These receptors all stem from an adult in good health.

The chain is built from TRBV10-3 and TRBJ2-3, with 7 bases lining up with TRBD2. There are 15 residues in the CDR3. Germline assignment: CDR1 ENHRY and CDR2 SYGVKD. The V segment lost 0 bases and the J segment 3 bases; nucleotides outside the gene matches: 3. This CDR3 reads CAISESLAVTDTQYF. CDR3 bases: TGTGCCATCAGTGAGTCGCTAGCGGTGACAGATACGCAGTATTTT.

The DNA of the CDR3 is TGTGCCACCAGCAGAGTCGAGACAGGTTACAATGAGCAGTTCTTC. Its translation is CATSRVETGYNEQFF. The chain is built from TRBV15 and TRBJ2-1; maybe TRBD1 (6 bases). The V end lost 1 base, the J end lost 4 bases, and 11 bases lay between the germline ends. CDR3 length equals 15 residues. CDR1 LNHNV and CDR2 YYDKDF come from the germline V gene (reference sequence).

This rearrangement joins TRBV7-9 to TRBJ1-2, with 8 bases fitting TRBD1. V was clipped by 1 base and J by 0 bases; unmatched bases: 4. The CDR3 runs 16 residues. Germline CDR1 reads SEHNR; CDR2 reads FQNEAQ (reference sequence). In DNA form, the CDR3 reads TGTGCCAGCAGCTTAGGGACAGGGCAAGCTAACTATGGCTACACCTTC. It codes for CASSLGTGQANYGYTF.

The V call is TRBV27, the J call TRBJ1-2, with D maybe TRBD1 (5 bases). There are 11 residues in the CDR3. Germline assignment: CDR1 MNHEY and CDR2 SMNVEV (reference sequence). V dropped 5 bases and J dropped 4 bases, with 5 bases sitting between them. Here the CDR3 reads CASSDSYGYTF. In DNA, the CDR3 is TGTGCCAGCAGTGACAGCTATGGCTACACCTTC.

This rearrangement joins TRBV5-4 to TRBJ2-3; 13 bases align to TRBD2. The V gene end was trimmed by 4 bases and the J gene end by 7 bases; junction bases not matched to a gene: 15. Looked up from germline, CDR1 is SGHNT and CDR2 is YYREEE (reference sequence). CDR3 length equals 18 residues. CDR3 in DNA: TGTGCCAGCAGCATCGGACTAGCGGGGGCCATACCACAAAATACGCAGTATTTT. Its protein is CASSIGLAGAIPQNTQYF.

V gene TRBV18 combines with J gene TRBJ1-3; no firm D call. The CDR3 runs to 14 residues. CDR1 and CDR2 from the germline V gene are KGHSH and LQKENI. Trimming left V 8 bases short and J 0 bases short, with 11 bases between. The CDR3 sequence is CASATDRSGNTIYF. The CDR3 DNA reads TGTGCCAGCGCGACCGACCGCTCTGGAAACACCATATATTTT.

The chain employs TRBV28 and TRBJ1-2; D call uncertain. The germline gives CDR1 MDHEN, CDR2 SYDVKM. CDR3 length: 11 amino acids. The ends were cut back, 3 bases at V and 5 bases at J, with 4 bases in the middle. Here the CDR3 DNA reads TGTGCCAGCAGTTTTCAGTATGGCTACACCTTC. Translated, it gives CASSFQYGYTF.

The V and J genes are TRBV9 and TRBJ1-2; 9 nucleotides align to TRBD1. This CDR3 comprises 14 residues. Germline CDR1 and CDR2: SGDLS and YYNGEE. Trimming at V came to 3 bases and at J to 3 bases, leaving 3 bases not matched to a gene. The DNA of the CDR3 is TGTGCCAGCAGCGAGGGGACAGGGCACTATGGCTACACCTTC. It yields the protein CASSEGTGHYGYTF. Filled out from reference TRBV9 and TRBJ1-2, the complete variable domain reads DSGVTQTPKHLITATGQRVTLRCSPRSGDLSVYWYQQSLDQGLQFLIQYYNGEERAKGNILERFSAQQFPDLHSELNLSSLELGDSALYFCASSEGTGHYGYTFGSGTRLTVV.

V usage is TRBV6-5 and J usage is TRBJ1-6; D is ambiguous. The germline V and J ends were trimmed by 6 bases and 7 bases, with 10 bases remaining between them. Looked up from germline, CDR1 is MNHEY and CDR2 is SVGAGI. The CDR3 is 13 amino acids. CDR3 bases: TGTGCCAGCAGACCCCGGGGAAATTCACCCCTCCACTTT. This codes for CASRPRGNSPLHF.

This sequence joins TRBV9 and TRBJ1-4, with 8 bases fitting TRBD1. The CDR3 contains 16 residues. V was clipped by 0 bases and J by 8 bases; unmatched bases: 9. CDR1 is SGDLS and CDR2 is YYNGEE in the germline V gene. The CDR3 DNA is TGTGCCAGCAGCGTAGTCCCGACAGGGGTCGGGGAAAAACTGTTTTTT. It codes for CASSVVPTGVGEKLFF.

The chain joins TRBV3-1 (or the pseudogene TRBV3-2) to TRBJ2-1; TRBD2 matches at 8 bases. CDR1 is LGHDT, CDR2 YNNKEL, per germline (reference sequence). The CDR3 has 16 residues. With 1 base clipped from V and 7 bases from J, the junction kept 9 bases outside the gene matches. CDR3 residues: CASSQGRGGSRNEQFF. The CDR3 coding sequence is TGTGCCAGCAGCCAAGGTCGGGGGGGAAGTCGGAATGAGCAGTTCTTC.

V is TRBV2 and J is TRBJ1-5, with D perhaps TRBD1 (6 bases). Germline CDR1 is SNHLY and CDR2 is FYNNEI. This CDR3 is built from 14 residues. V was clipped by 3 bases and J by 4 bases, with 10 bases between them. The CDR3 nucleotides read TGTGCCAGCAGTGATGGACAGATAAATCAGCCCCAGCATTTT. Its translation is CASSDGQINQPQHF. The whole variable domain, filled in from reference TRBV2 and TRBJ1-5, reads EPEVTQTPSHQVTQMGQEVILRCVPISNHLYFYWYRQILGQKVEFLVSFYNNEISEKSEIFDDQFSVERPDGSNFTLKIRSTKLEDSAMYFCASSDGQINQPQHFGDGTRLSIL.

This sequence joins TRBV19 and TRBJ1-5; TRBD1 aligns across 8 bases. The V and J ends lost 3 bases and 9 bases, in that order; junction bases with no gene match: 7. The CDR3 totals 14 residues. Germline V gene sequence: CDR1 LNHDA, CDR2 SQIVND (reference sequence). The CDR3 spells CASSIDRGGTPQHF. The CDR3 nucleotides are TGTGCCAGTAGTATTGACAGGGGAGGGACGCCCCAGCATTTT.

DNA of the CDR3: TGTGCCAGCAGTCCTCGACAGGGCAATGAGCAGTTCTTC. Translation gives CASSPRQGNEQFF. V is TRBV9 and J is TRBJ2-1, with 7 positions matching TRBD1. In germline, CDR1 is SGDLS, CDR2 YYNGEE. The CDR3 runs 13 residues. With V trimmed by 5 bases and J by 6 bases, 5 bases remained unmatched.

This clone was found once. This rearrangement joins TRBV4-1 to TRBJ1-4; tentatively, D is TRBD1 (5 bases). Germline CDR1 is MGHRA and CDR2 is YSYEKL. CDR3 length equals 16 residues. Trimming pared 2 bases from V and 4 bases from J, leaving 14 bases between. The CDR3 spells CASSQQRGTSNEKLFF. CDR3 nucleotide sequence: TGCGCCAGCAGCCAACAAAGGGGCACCAGTAATGAAAAACTGTTTTTT.